Shown below are 26 T cell receptor beta chains from a single sample sequenced in a study of Ad26.COV2.S vaccination and SARS-CoV-2 variants. Measured with immunoSEQ multiplex PCR; TCRdb has only the in-frame clones, and not every one. The sample records hundreds of thousands of clones, more than 85% being singletons. Treatment: roughly 19 received Ad26.COV2.S at low or high dose, single or two shots; roughly five received placebo; per-sample allocation not given. Each sample was drawn 63 days after the first injection (of vaccine or placebo). The sequenced sample was peripheral blood, obtained in a trial of Ad26.COV2.S vaccine versus placebo. These receptors were taken from a person between 18 and 65 years old who received the Ad26.COV2.S COVID-19 vaccine or a placebo.

V and J are TRBV6-5 and TRBJ2-2; no firm D call. The CDR3 consists of 13 residues. Trimming removed 5 bases at V and 4 bases at J, with 8 bases between. In germline, CDR1 is MNHEY, CDR2 SVGAGI. The CDR3 here is CASSRASTGELFF. The CDR3 DNA reads TGTGCCAGCAGTCGGGCATCCACCGGGGAGCTGTTTTTT.

The chain has TRBV30 and TRBJ1-6, with D unresolved. The CDR3 consists of 13 residues. V lost 5 bases to trimming and J lost 0 bases, with 5 bases between them. The germline gives CDR1 GTSNPN, CDR2 SVGIG (reference sequence). The CDR3: CAWQRSYNSPLHF. CDR3 nucleotide sequence: TGTGCCTGGCAGCGCTCCTATAATTCACCCCTCCACTTT.

CDR3 residues: CASSPGGLKNTEAFF. CDR3 DNA: TGTGCCAGCTCACCAGGGGGGCTCAAGAACACTGAAGCTTTCTTT. The chain uses TRBV18 and TRBJ1-1; tentative D call: TRBD1 (6 bases). Germline V gene lookup returns CDR1 KGHSH and CDR2 LQKENI. With 2 bases removed from V and 1 base from J, the gap between germline ends came to 11 bases. This CDR3 region has 15 residues. The full variable domain, in which reference TRBV18 and TRBJ1-1 provide the parts outside the CDR3, is NAGVMQNPRHLVRRRGQEARLRCSPMKGHSHVYWYRQLPEEGLKFMVYLQKENIIDESGMPKERFSAEFPKEGPSILRIQQVVRGDSAAYFCASSPGGLKNTEAFFGQGTRLTVV.

The V gene is TRBV27, the J gene TRBJ1-6, with D hard to call. The germline gives CDR1 MNHEY, CDR2 SMNVEV (reference sequence). Trimming stripped 3 bases from V and 8 bases from J, with 11 bases between. This CDR3 is 14 amino acids long. The DNA of the CDR3 is TGTGCCAGCAGTTTTGGGATTGCCGATTCACCCCTCCACTTT. Its translation: CASSFGIADSPLHF.

In this sample, this clone turned up once. This chain links TRBV7-9 with TRBJ1-1; TRBD1 agrees at 10 bases. The CDR3 length is 15 residues. V shed 0 bases and J 4 bases; nucleotides not matched to a gene: 2. Germline V CDR1 and CDR2: SEHNR, FQNEAQ (reference sequence). The CDR3, as DNA: TGTGCCAGCAGCTTAGCGGACAGGGGGATCACTGAAGCTTTCTTT. This gives the protein CASSLADRGITEAFF.

The chain combines TRBV5-6 with TRBJ1-3; D is undetermined. The ends were cut back, 4 bases at V and 4 bases at J, with 21 bases in the middle. The germline CDR1 and CDR2 sequences are SGHDT and YYEEEE. CDR3 length: 17 amino acids. The CDR3 reads CASSTGGLRFAGNTIYF. CDR3 coding DNA: TGTGCCAGCAGCACCGGAGGTCTCCGGTTCGCGGGAAACACCATATATTTT.

This chain joins TRBV7-2 and TRBJ2-5, with no clear D. CDR3 length: 11 residues. Germline V gene sequence: CDR1 SGHTA, CDR2 FQGNSA. V lost 5 bases and J lost 5, with 6 bases in between. The CDR3 DNA reads TGTGCCAGCAGCGAACAGGAGACCCAGTACTTC. Translation gives CASSEQETQYF.

V and J are TRBV5-1 and TRBJ1-3; the D is unclear. Germline V gives CDR1 SGHRS, CDR2 YFSETQ. This CDR3 contains 15 residues. Trimming pared 5 bases from V and 0 bases from J, leaving 12 bases between. CDR3 sequence reads: CASSGPGNSGNTIYF. CDR3 nucleotide sequence: TGCGCCAGCAGTGGACCTGGGAACTCTGGAAACACCATATATTTT.

The J gene is TRBJ1-2, the V gene TRBV5-6; no reliable D call. This CDR3 region has 11 residues. V lost 0 bases and J lost 7, with 4 bases in between. Germline V gene lookup returns CDR1 SGHDT and CDR2 YYEEEE. Here the CDR3 reads CASSLGFGYTF. The CDR3 DNA follows: TGTGCCAGCAGCTTGGGTTTTGGCTACACCTTC.

This chain links TRBV27 with TRBJ2-5; D might be TRBD1 (5 bases). The CDR3 consists of 15 residues. The V end was cut by 0 bases, the J end by 2 bases, with 10 bases between. Germline V CDR1 and CDR2: MNHEY, SMNVEV (reference sequence). Written as DNA, the CDR3 is TGTGCCAGCAGTTTATCCTCGACAGCTCAAGAGACCCAGTACTTC. Its translation is CASSLSSTAQETQYF.

The V gene is TRBV28, the J gene TRBJ1-2; maybe TRBD1 (5 bases). Germline CDR1 MDHEN, CDR2 SYDVKM. The CDR3 contains 14 residues. The V end lost 5 bases, the J end lost 7 bases, and 17 bases lay between the germline ends. CDR3 sequence reads: CASSLPRGEGGYTF. Here the CDR3 DNA reads TGTGCCAGCAGTCTCCCCCGGGGGGAAGGTGGCTACACCTTC.

The chain carries TRBV2 and TRBJ1-5, with D possibly matching TRBD1 (5 bases). Germline CDR1 reads SNHLY; CDR2 reads FYNNEI. The V end was cut by 4 bases, the J end by 9 bases, with 19 bases between. The CDR3 is made up of 15 amino acids. Written as DNA, the CDR3 is TGTGCCAGCAGTGTCGGGGAGGGGATTATATCGCCCCAGCATTTT. It codes for CASSVGEGIISPQHF.

The chain combines TRBV25-1 with TRBJ1-3; D is ambiguous. V was pared by 3 bases and J by 2 bases, with 17 bases between. Germline CDR1 reads MGHDK; CDR2 reads SYGVNS. The CDR3 sequence is 17 residues long. CDR3 DNA sequence: TGTGCCAGCAGTGAGCCATCGGTGGGGAAGGCTGGAAACACCATATATTTT. This gives the protein CASSEPSVGKAGNTIYF. Full variable domain (rest looked up from reference TRBV25-1 and TRBJ1-3): EADIYQTPRYLVIGTGKKITLECSQTMGHDKMYWYQQDPGMELHLIHYSYGVNSTEKGDLSSESTVSRIRTEHFPLTLESARPSHTSQYLCASSEPSVGKAGNTIYFGEGSWLTVV.

V is TRBV15 and J is TRBJ2-3; a possible D gene is TRBD2 (5 bases). The CDR3 has 15 residues. CDR1 is LNHNV, CDR2 YYDKDF, per germline (reference sequence). Trimming took 1 base from V and 10 from J, leaving 18 bases between them. The CDR3 loop is CATSRGGVSGRAQYF. The CDR3 region has the DNA TGTGCCACCAGCAGAGGGGGTGTGAGCGGAAGGGCGCAGTATTTT.

A single count supports this clone. In nucleotides, the CDR3 is TGTGCCAGCAGCCAAGCGGTACAGGTCGACCCCTACGAGCAGTACTTC. Protein: CASSQAVQVDPYEQYF. This rearrangement joins TRBV3-1 (or the pseudogene TRBV3-2) to TRBJ2-7; D is perhaps TRBD1 (5 bases). The ends were cut back, 1 base at V and 2 bases at J, with 15 bases in the middle. This CDR3 contains 16 residues. Looked up from germline, CDR1 is LGHDT and CDR2 is YNNKEL (reference sequence).

The rearrangement links TRBV5-1 to TRBJ2-5, with D unresolved. The germline gives CDR1 SGHRS, CDR2 YFSETQ. The CDR3 extends over 15 amino acids. V lost 0 bases and J lost 5, with 14 bases in between. The CDR3: CASSLGTGIPETQYF. CDR3 DNA: TGCGCCAGCAGCTTGGGAACCGGAATTCCGGAGACCCAGTACTTC.

The J gene is TRBJ1-5, the V gene TRBV19, with 8 nucleotides matching TRBD1. The CDR3 spans 14 residues. The V gene end was trimmed by 4 bases and the J gene end by 5 bases; junction bases not matched to a gene: 4. In germline, CDR1 is LNHDA, CDR2 SQIVND (reference sequence). CDR3 in amino acids: CASSSRGRDQPQHF. DNA of the CDR3: TGTGCCAGTAGTAGCAGGGGGCGAGATCAGCCCCAGCATTTT.

The rearrangement joins TRBV5-6 to TRBJ2-7; the D gene is possibly TRBD1 (6 bases). The length of the CDR3 is 14 residues. With 3 bases removed from V and 9 bases from J, the gap between germline ends came to 19 bases. The germline CDR1 and CDR2 sequences are SGHDT and YYEEEE. The CDR3 reads CASSSGTQRGGQYF. The CDR3, as DNA: TGTGCCAGCAGCTCCGGGACACAAAGGGGTGGGCAGTACTTC.

The rearrangement joins TRBV6-1 to TRBJ2-2; TRBD2 agrees at 13 bases. CDR1 and CDR2 (germline): MNHNS, SASEGT. V lost 3 bases to trimming and J lost 6 bases; unmatched junction nucleotides: 7. This CDR3 has 17 amino acids. In nucleotides, the CDR3 is TGTGCCAGCAGTGAGCCACTAGCGGGGGGGCTGGCCGGGGAGCTGTTTTTT. Protein product: CASSEPLAGGLAGELFF.

This chain links TRBV11-2 with TRBJ2-3, with D hard to call. Looked up from germline, CDR1 is SGHAT and CDR2 is FQNNGV. Trimming removed 2 bases at V and 4 bases at J, with 13 bases between. The CDR3 loop spans 15 amino acids. The CDR3 is CASSLWSSRADTQYF. The CDR3 DNA is TGTGCCAGCAGCTTATGGAGTAGTCGTGCAGATACGCAGTATTTT.

V and J are TRBV28 and TRBJ2-7; maybe TRBD1 (6 bases). CDR3 length: 14 residues. Germline V gives CDR1 MDHEN, CDR2 SYDVKM. V lost 3 bases to trimming and J lost 2 bases, with 11 bases between them. CDR3 protein: CASSLFGQTYEQYF. The CDR3 nucleotides read TGTGCCAGCAGTTTGTTCGGACAGACCTACGAGCAGTACTTC.

Only one count was recorded for this clone. This chain's CDR3 is CASSLEGTGASPLHF. The CDR3 DNA follows: TGTGCCAGCAGCTTAGAGGGGACAGGGGCCTCACCCCTCCACTTT. The rearrangement uses TRBV7-2 and TRBJ1-6, with 10 bases that match TRBD1. Germline CDR1 and CDR2: SGHTA and FQGNSA. The CDR3 runs to 15 residues. The ends lost 1 base at V and 10 bases at J; junction bases unmatched: 4.

This chain links TRBV28 with TRBJ2-7; 11 bases align to TRBD2. After removal of 6 bases from V and 1 base from J, the junction contained 5 bases not matched to a gene. The CDR3 has 15 amino acids. Germline CDR1 and CDR2: MDHEN and SYDVKM. CDR3 sequence: CASRPTSGGSYEQYF. The CDR3 nucleotides read TGTGCCAGCAGACCAACTAGCGGGGGTTCCTACGAGCAGTACTTC.

The chain joins TRBV18 to TRBJ2-7; 8 positions match TRBD1. The CDR3 runs 17 residues. Germline V gene sequence: CDR1 KGHSH, CDR2 LQKENI. V lost 1 base to trimming and J lost 1 base; unmatched junction nucleotides: 9. The CDR3 nucleotides read TGTGCCAGCTCACCACAGAGGCAGGGGGCGCGATCCTACGAGCAGTACTTC. Its translation: CASSPQRQGARSYEQYF.

This clone is a singleton in its sample. The CDR3 loop is CASSLQFGGEAFF. DNA for the CDR3: TGTGCCAGCAGTTTACAATTTGGGGGAGAAGCTTTCTTT. The V call is TRBV28, the J call TRBJ1-1, with D maybe TRBD1 (5 bases). The germline gives CDR1 MDHEN, CDR2 SYDVKM. The V and J ends lost 2 bases and 8 bases respectively, with 12 bases between them. The CDR3 runs 13 residues.

The table lists this clone with a count of one. The chain is built from TRBV4-2 and TRBJ1-2, with 10 bases matching TRBD1. CDR3 length: 18 residues. Germline V CDR1 and CDR2: LGHNA, YNFKEQ. The V and J ends lost 4 bases and 6 bases, in that order; junction bases with no gene match: 17. The CDR3 region has the DNA TGTGCCAGCAGCCCATTACCGGGACAGGGGCCCAGGGGCCATGGCTACACCTTC. Translating it yields CASSPLPGQGPRGHGYTF.